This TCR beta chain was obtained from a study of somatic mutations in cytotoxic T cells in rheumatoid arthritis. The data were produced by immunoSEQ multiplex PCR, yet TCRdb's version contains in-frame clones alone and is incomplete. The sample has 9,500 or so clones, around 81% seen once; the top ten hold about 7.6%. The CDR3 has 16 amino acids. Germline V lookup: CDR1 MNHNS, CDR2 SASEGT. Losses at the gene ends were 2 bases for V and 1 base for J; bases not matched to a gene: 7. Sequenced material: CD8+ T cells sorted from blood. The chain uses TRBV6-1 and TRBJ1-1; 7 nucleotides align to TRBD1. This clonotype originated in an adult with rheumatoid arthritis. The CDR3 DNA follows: TGTGCCAGCAGTGAATCGCAGGGGGAGAGGAACACTGAAGCTTTCTTT. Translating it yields CASSESQGERNTEAFF.